The 25 T cell receptor beta chains below all came from one sample that was sequenced in a study of OX40 agonist ivuxolimab in advanced cancers. The repertoire was sequenced with immunoSEQ multiplex PCR; TCRdb's copy has only in-frame clones and lacks some. The profile shows 40,000 to 55,000 clones, roughly nine tenths of them singletons. Sequencing was performed on CD4+ or CD8+ T cells sorted from blood, taken in a trial of the OX40 agonist ivuxolimab. All receptors come from an adult with an advanced solid tumor such as melanoma, head and neck, liver or kidney cancer.

The V call is TRBV18, the J call TRBJ2-1; 7 bases agree with TRBD1. Trimming cost V 2 bases and J 5 bases; bases outside gene matches: 6. This CDR3 is 15 amino acids long. The V gene's germline CDR1 is KGHSH and CDR2 LQKENI. Written as DNA, the CDR3 is TGTGCCAGCTCACCAACAGGGGTAGGGGACAATGAGCAGTTCTTC. It translates to CASSPTGVGDNEQFF. Full variable domain (remainder filled in from reference TRBV18 and TRBJ2-1): NAGVMQNPRHLVRRRGQEARLRCSPMKGHSHVYWYRQLPEEGLKFMVYLQKENIIDESGMPKERFSAEFPKEGPSILRIQQVVRGDSAAYFCASSPTGVGDNEQFFGPGTRLTVL.

The table lists this clone with a count of one. CDR3 nucleotides: TGTGCCAGCAGTGGCCAGACAGGGGAAGCTTTCTTT. Its translation is CASSGQTGEAFF. This sequence joins TRBV2 and TRBJ1-1, with 7 positions matching TRBD1. The CDR3 totals 12 residues. Trimming removed 4 bases from V and 8 bases from J; junction bases left unmatched: 4. The germline CDR1 and CDR2 sequences are SNHLY and FYNNEI.

The chain carries TRBV11-2 and TRBJ2-3, with D unclear. V was clipped by 0 bases and J by 0 bases, with 10 bases between them. Per the germline V gene, CDR1 is SGHAT and CDR2 is FQNNGV. This CDR3 has 16 amino acids. The chain's CDR3 is CASSLEDGSSTDTQYF. The CDR3, as DNA: TGTGCCAGCAGCTTAGAGGACGGTTCTAGCACAGATACGCAGTATTTT.

This chain connects TRBV28 to TRBJ2-3; D is ambiguous. The V gene lost 5 bases and the J gene lost 5 bases, with 17 bases spanning the gap. CDR1 and CDR2 (germline): MDHEN, SYDVKM. This CDR3 contains 15 residues. CDR3 loop: CASSPSITPRDTQYF. The CDR3 DNA is TGTGCCAGCAGTCCCTCAATAACTCCCCGAGATACGCAGTATTTT.

By its share, this clone is medium-sized. The V call is TRBV19, the J call TRBJ1-6; no clear D gene. This CDR3 region has 12 residues. V was clipped by 6 bases and J by 7 bases, with 7 bases between them. Germline V CDR1 and CDR2: LNHDA, SQIVND (reference sequence). DNA for the CDR3: TGTGCCAGTAGCCCCCAGAATTCACCCCTCCACTTT. This encodes CASSPQNSPLHF.

The chain couples TRBV6-5 to TRBJ2-2, with D perhaps TRBD1 (6 bases). Trimming shortened V by 0 bases and J by 3 bases, and 11 bases separated the two germline ends. CDR1 is MNHEY, CDR2 SVGAGI, per germline. The CDR3 length is 16 residues. The CDR3 coding sequence is TGTGCCAGCAGTTACTCCAACAGGGTCGACACCGGGGAGCTGTTTTTT. Its protein product is CASSYSNRVDTGELFF.

The V gene is TRBV6-1, the J gene TRBJ2-3; either TRBD1 or TRBD2 may supply D (6 bases each). Germline V gene sequence: CDR1 MNHNS, CDR2 SASEGT. V gave up 5 bases and J gave up 0 bases, with 12 bases separating them. The CDR3 extends over 15 amino acids. The CDR3 DNA reads TGTGCCAGCAGTCACACGGGGGCAAGCACAGATACGCAGTATTTT. This gives the protein CASSHTGASTDTQYF.

This clone came up once. The chain has TRBV7-2 and TRBJ1-5, with TRBD1 matching 7 bases. In germline, CDR1 is SGHTA, CDR2 FQGNSA. This CDR3 contains 15 residues. The trim removed 3 bases at V and 0 bases at J, leaving 2 bases unmatched. CDR3 sequence (DNA): TGTGCCAGCAGCTTGGGACAGCCTAGCAATCAGCCCCAGCATTTT. This gives the protein CASSLGQPSNQPQHF.

The V gene is TRBV10-3, the J gene TRBJ1-1, with TRBD1 matching over 12 bases. Germline V gene data show CDR1 as ENHRY and CDR2 as SYGVKD. The CDR3 contains 17 residues. The V gene end was trimmed by 7 bases and the J gene end by 1 base; junction bases not matched to a gene: 10. CDR3 amino acids: CAIKEGQGASGNTEAFF. CDR3 nucleotides: TGTGCCATCAAGGAGGGACAGGGGGCCTCCGGGAACACTGAAGCTTTCTTT.

The chain employs TRBV19 and TRBJ2-2; 7 bases are shared with TRBD1. V lost 0 bases to trimming and J lost 7 bases; unmatched junction nucleotides: 8. CDR1 and CDR2 (germline): LNHDA, SQIVND (reference sequence). The CDR3 is made up of 16 amino acids. The CDR3 spells CASSIERGRPGGELFF. In nucleotides, the CDR3 is TGTGCCAGTAGTATAGAGAGGGGGCGCCCGGGCGGGGAGCTGTTTTTT.

The chain is built from TRBV7-9 and TRBJ1-1; D might be TRBD1 (6 bases). V was shortened by 1 base and J by 0 bases, with 12 bases between the two germline ends. In germline, CDR1 is SEHNR, CDR2 FQNEAQ (reference sequence). This CDR3 contains 16 residues. CDR3 DNA sequence: TGTGCCAGCAGCTTAGTTTGGGGGGCGATGAACACTGAAGCTTTCTTT. It encodes CASSLVWGAMNTEAFF.

The chain recombines TRBV10-3 with TRBJ1-3; possible D gene TRBD1, 6 bases. Per germline, CDR1 ENHRY and CDR2 SYGVKD. V was pared by 7 bases and J by 4 bases, with 11 bases between. The CDR3 length is 13 residues. The CDR3 region has the DNA TGTGCCATCACAGGGGCTTGGGGAAACACCATATATTTT. This sequence encodes CAITGAWGNTIYF.

The chain combines TRBV2 with TRBJ2-3, with 11 bases matching TRBD2. The V and J ends lost 8 bases and 1 base, in that order; junction bases with no gene match: 11. Germline CDR1 reads SNHLY; CDR2 reads FYNNEI. The CDR3 covers 17 residues. Written as DNA, the CDR3 is TGTGCCAGCTCGGTATCTAGCGGGGGGCTAGGCACAGATACGCAGTATTTT. This sequence encodes CASSVSSGGLGTDTQYF.

The rearrangement links TRBV9 to TRBJ1-1; possibly TRBD1 for D (5 bases). Trimming removed 4 bases at V and 0 bases at J, with 13 bases between. The length of the CDR3 is 15 residues. CDR1 is SGDLS, CDR2 YYNGEE, per germline. The chain's CDR3 is CASSSRGGMNTEAFF. As DNA, the CDR3 is TGTGCCAGCAGCTCCCGCGGGGGTATGAACACTGAAGCTTTCTTT.

The chain combines TRBV6-1 with TRBJ1-2; TRBD1 might be the D (5 bases). Trimming shortened V by 2 bases and J by 2 bases, and 18 bases separated the two germline ends. The germline CDR1 and CDR2 sequences are MNHNS and SASEGT. The CDR3 is 17 residues long. The CDR3, as DNA: TGTGCCAGCAGTGAACCGGGGGGGAGTTACATAAACTATGGCTACACCTTC. This encodes CASSEPGGSYINYGYTF.

The rearrangement joins TRBV7-9 to TRBJ1-5, with 10 positions matching TRBD1. V shed 5 bases and J 7 bases; nucleotides not matched to a gene: 14. Looked up from germline, CDR1 is SEHNR and CDR2 is FQNEAQ (reference sequence). The length of the CDR3 is 17 residues. CDR3 sequence: CASSTSPGTGVGQPQHF. CDR3 nucleotides: TGTGCCAGCAGCACTAGTCCCGGGACAGGGGTAGGGCAGCCCCAGCATTTT.

This chain links TRBV5-1 with TRBJ2-5; no reliable D call. V was trimmed by 0 bases and J by 0 bases, leaving 0 bases between them. Germline V gene data show CDR1 as SGHRS and CDR2 as YFSETQ. The CDR3 is 12 residues long. The CDR3, as DNA: TGCGCCAGCAGCTTGGACCAAGAGACCCAGTACTTC. Translating gives CASSLDQETQYF.

This clone appeared once. The J gene is TRBJ1-5, the V gene TRBV6-6, with TRBD1 as a possible D gene (5 bases). Germline loops: CDR1 MNHNY, CDR2 SVGAGI (reference sequence). V shed 5 bases and J shed 0 bases, with 11 bases lying between them. The CDR3 consists of 15 residues. Here the CDR3 reads CASSQGPISNQPQHF. The CDR3 DNA follows: TGTGCCAGCAGTCAGGGACCGATTAGCAATCAGCCCCAGCATTTT.

J is TRBJ1-3 and V is TRBV28; 9 positions agree with TRBD1. The junction had 6 bases not matched to a gene; V was cut back by 5 bases and J by 4 bases. Germline V gene data show CDR1 as MDHEN and CDR2 as SYDVKM. The CDR3 is 15 amino acids. Here the CDR3 DNA reads TGTGCCAGCAGTCGAACAGGGGGCCTCGGAAACACCATATATTTT. Its protein product is CASSRTGGLGNTIYF.

The chain joins TRBV27 to TRBJ1-1; 7 positions agree with TRBD1. The CDR3 spans 15 residues. V shed 2 bases and J 2 bases; nucleotides not matched to a gene: 5. Germline CDR1 and CDR2: MNHEY and SMNVEV (reference sequence). As DNA, the CDR3 is TGTGCCAGCAGTTTAGGGGACAGAGTAAACACTGAAGCTTTCTTT. Translating gives CASSLGDRVNTEAFF.

This clone was picked up one time. The rearrangement uses TRBV6-4 and TRBJ1-2, with a weak D call TRBD1 (6 bases). The V gene lost 0 bases and the J gene lost 2 bases, with 10 bases spanning the gap. The germline gives CDR1 MRHNA, CDR2 SNTAGT. CDR3 length: 15 residues. CDR3 in DNA: TGTGCCAGCAGTGACTCCTCTACAGGGAACTATGGCTACACCTTC. Amino acids: CASSDSSTGNYGYTF.

The rearrangement uses TRBV1 and TRBJ2-7; the D segment call TRBD1 is taken from the table without a DNA check. TRBV1 is termed a pseudogene. This CDR3 comprises 14 residues. The CDR3 region has the DNA TGCACCAGCAGCCCAGGACAGGCGCTAGATGAGCAGTACTTC. Its protein product is CTSSPGQALDEQYF.

V and J are TRBV18 and TRBJ1-5; possibly TRBD1 for D (5 bases). The length of the CDR3 is 15 residues. Trimming stripped 6 bases from V and 5 bases from J, with 17 bases between. Germline-derived CDR1 and CDR2 are KGHSH and LQKENI. The CDR3 sequence: CASSPQGSSDQPQHF. CDR3 coding DNA: TGTGCCAGCTCCCCCCAGGGAAGCTCGGATCAGCCCCAGCATTTT.

V gene TRBV29-1 combines with J gene TRBJ2-2; possibly TRBD1 or TRBD2 for D (6 bases each). V dropped 7 bases and J dropped 6 bases, with 21 bases sitting between them. The CDR3 is 15 amino acids. Per germline, CDR1 SQVTM and CDR2 ANQGSEA. CDR3 DNA sequence: TGCAGCGCCGAGGAGGGGGGCATGATAGCCGGGGAGCTGTTTTTT. It encodes CSAEEGGMIAGELFF.

This clone was seen a single time. The chain couples TRBV6-1 to TRBJ1-2, with D perhaps matching TRBD1 (6 bases). The CDR3 spans 14 residues. Trimming took off 6 bases at V and 5 bases at J, with 16 bases between the two ends. CDR1 MNHNS and CDR2 SASEGT come from the germline V gene. The CDR3 region is CASRPGQPGYGYTF. The CDR3 nucleotides are TGTGCCAGCAGACCCGGACAGCCTGGGTATGGCTACACCTTC.